A selection of T cell receptor beta chains follows, all from one sample in a study of cytomegalovirus exposure and HLA in healthy donors. The method was immunoSEQ multiplex PCR; TCRdb's version includes in-frame clones alone and lacks a portion of them. The table lists 57,000 or so clones, roughly nine tenths of them singletons. The sample comprised PBMCs. The receptors come from a woman in her 30s in good health and CMV-seronegative. CDR3s include the opening cysteine and the closing phenylalanine or tryptophan. A D gene is named only where the DNA matches it firmly. The listing skips clone size in some rows; elsewhere it reads once, few, many or a size class.

v_gene	abundance	j_gene	d_gene	CDR3nt	CDR3aa
TRBV7-2	-	TRBJ2-7	-	TGTGCCAGCAGCTTAGGGGCGCGCAGCAGCGGTTCCTACGAGCAGTACTTC	CASSLGARSSGSYEQYF
TRBV2	-	TRBJ1-2	-	TGTGCCAGCAGTCCCCAAGGACAGAGAACTTATTATGGCTACACCTTC	CASSPQGQRTYYGYTF
TRBV6-1	-	TRBJ1-1	-	TGTGCCAGCACCCAGACAGTCATGAACACTGAAGCTTTCTTT	CASTQTVMNTEAFF
TRBV7-2	once	TRBJ1-2	TRBD1	TGTGCCAGCAGCTTTTCGACAGGGGCAAATAACTATGGCTACACCTTC	CASSFSTGANNYGYTF
TRBV5-6	-	TRBJ2-7	TRBD2	TGTGCCAGCAGCTTGGTTGCGGGGGACGAGCAGTACTTC	CASSLVAGDEQYF
TRBV12-5	-	TRBJ2-3	TRBD2	TGTGCTAGTGGTTTTGGGCCGGGCGGGGGAACGCAGTATTTT	CASGFGPGGGTQYF
TRBV7-3	few	TRBJ2-2	TRBD2	TGTGCCAGCAGCCCAGGTGGGACTAGCGGCCCCGGGGAGCTGTTTTTT	CASSPGGTSGPGELFF
TRBV11-1	-	TRBJ2-3	TRBD2	TGTGCCAGCTCGATCCTCGTAGCGGGACAATACATCGGCACAGATACGCAGTATTTT	CASSILVAGQYIGTDTQYF
TRBV18	-	TRBJ1-5	TRBD1	TGTGCCAGCTCACCGTATGGTGGGGGACAGGGTACCTCTCAGCCCCAGCATTTT	CASSPYGGGQGTSQPQHF
TRBV5-1	-	TRBJ2-3	TRBD2	TGCGCCAGCAGCTCGACTAGCGGGAGTCTAAGCACAGATACGCAGTATTTT	CASSSTSGSLSTDTQYF